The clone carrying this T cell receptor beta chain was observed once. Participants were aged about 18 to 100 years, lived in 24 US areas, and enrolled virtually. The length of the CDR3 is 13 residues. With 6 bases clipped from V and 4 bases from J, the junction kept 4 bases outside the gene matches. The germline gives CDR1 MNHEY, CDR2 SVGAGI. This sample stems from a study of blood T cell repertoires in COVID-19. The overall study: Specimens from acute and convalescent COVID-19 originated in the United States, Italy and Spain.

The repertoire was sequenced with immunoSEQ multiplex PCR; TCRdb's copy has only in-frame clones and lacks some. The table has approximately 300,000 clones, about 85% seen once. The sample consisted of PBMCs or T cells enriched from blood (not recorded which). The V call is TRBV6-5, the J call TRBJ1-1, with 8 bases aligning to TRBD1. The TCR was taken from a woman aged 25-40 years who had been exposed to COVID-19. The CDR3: CASSSDRATEAFF. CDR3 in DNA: TGTGCCAGCAGCTCGGACAGGGCCACTGAAGCTTTCTTT.